This T cell receptor (beta chain) is drawn from a study of identical twins. Healthy Caucasians were all of the donors. In TCRdb, the 5' RACE reads were re-called with MiXCR into one record per CDR3 protein. The data contain some 760,000 distinct CDR3 sequences, 15% to 20% of them singletons. The germline V and J ends were trimmed by 0 bases and 3 bases, with 11 bases remaining between them. CDR1 and CDR2 from the germline V gene are DFQATT and SNEGSKA (reference sequence). CDR3 length equals 15 residues. The sample was also reused in another study, on T cells expressing NK-cell markers. As that study records: Expanded NKG2C+ T cell clones had unclear HCMV specificity.

The origin of this receptor is a woman younger than 35 in good health. Sequencing used PBMCs. The chain is built from TRBV20-1 and TRBJ2-2; a possible D gene is TRBD2 (5 bases). The CDR3 protein is CSARESGRDTGELFF. The CDR3 bases are TGCAGTGCTAGAGAATCCGGGCGGGACACCGGGGAGCTGTTTTTT.